Following are 10 T cell receptor beta chains from one sample sequenced in a study of CD8+CD57+ T cells in acquired aplastic anemia. Using genomic DNA as the template, TCR beta VDJ and CDR3 profiling was carried out. TCRdb re-derived calls from the reads in MiXCR, one entry per CDR3 protein. The sample contains 90,000 to 120,000 distinct CDR3 sequences, around 49% of which appear only once. Specimen: sorted CD4+, CD8+, or CD8+CD57+ T cells (not recorded which) from PBMCs. Every receptor here comes from a human donor in good health, serving as a control.

V gene TRBV2 combines with J gene TRBJ1-4, with unresolved D. Germline V gene lookup returns CDR1 SNHLY and CDR2 FYNNEI. Trimming took 1 base from V and 8 from J, leaving 5 bases between them. CDR3 length equals 12 residues. The CDR3 bases are TGTGCCAGCAGTGAAGGGACGGAAAAACTGTTTTTT. It is translated as CASSEGTEKLFF.

The genes are TRBV12-3 or TRBV12-4 and TRBJ2-1, with D possibly called TRBD1 or TRBD2 (6 bases each). The CDR3 has 16 amino acids. V shed 8 bases and J shed 8 bases, with 25 bases lying between them. The CDR3 loop reads CASGSTGTMGGHEQFF. DNA of the CDR3: TGTGCCAGCGGTTCGACAGGTACCATGGGGGGACATGAGCAGTTCTTC.

CDR3 in DNA: TGCAGCGTGGGGGGACAGGGAGTTGAAAAACTGTTTTTT. Protein sequence: CSVGGQGVEKLFF. The J gene is TRBJ1-4, the V gene TRBV29-1; 9 bases fit TRBD1. Trimming took 6 bases from V and 7 from J; bases not matched to a gene: 6. CDR3 size: 13 residues. The germline V gene has CDR1 SQVTM and CDR2 ANQGSEA.

The gene calls are TRBV9 and TRBJ2-7; possibly TRBD2 for D (6 bases). This CDR3 comprises 16 residues. V was clipped by 0 bases and J by 3 bases, with 16 bases between them. The germline gives CDR1 SGDLS, CDR2 YYNGEE. CDR3 in amino acids: CASSVVTGLRVYEQYF. In nucleotides, the CDR3 is TGTGCCAGCAGCGTAGTAACGGGACTTCGGGTCTACGAGCAGTACTTC. The whole variable domain, filled in from reference TRBV9 and TRBJ2-7, reads DSGVTQTPKHLITATGQRVTLRCSPRSGDLSVYWYQQSLDQGLQFLIQYYNGEERAKGNILERFSAQQFPDLHSELNLSSLELGDSALYFCASSVVTGLRVYEQYFGPGTRLTVT.

This chain links TRBV7-9 with TRBJ1-1; a weak D match, TRBD1 (6 bases). The CDR3 covers 13 residues. V was trimmed by 5 bases and J by 1 base, leaving 8 bases between them. The germline V gene has CDR1 SEHNR and CDR2 FQNEAQ (reference sequence). The CDR3 region is CASSQTGNTEAFF. The CDR3 DNA sequence: TGTGCCAGCAGCCAGACAGGGAACACTGAAGCTTTCTTT.

This clonotype has a count of ten or more. The rearrangement joins TRBV4-1 to TRBJ1-5; TRBD1 matches 9 bases. J lost 5 bases, V lost 2 bases, and 16 bases had no gene match. The CDR3 runs to 19 residues. CDR1 is MGHRA and CDR2 is YSYEKL in the germline V gene. Here the CDR3 DNA reads TGCGCCAGCAGCCAATTCCGACACGCGACAGGGGGTTGGCATCAGCCCCAGCATTTT. Amino acid sequence: CASSQFRHATGGWHQPQHF.

The J gene is TRBJ2-2, the V gene TRBV19; TRBD1 matches 10 bases. Unmatched junction bases numbered 2, after V lost 7 bases and J lost 0 bases. CDR1 is LNHDA, CDR2 SQIVND, per germline (reference sequence). The CDR3 is 15 residues long. In DNA form, the CDR3 reads TGTGCCAGTACCGGGACAGGGGCGAACACCGGGGAGCTGTTTTTT. Translated, it gives CASTGTGANTGELFF.

This rearrangement joins TRBV10-3 to TRBJ2-7; D remains ambiguous. This CDR3 region has 14 residues. Looked up from germline, CDR1 is ENHRY and CDR2 is SYGVKD. V shed 6 bases and J shed 1 base, with 13 bases lying between them. The CDR3 protein is CAISAGPSSYEQYF. The CDR3 nucleotides read TGTGCCATCAGCGCCGGGCCGTCATCCTACGAGCAGTACTTC.

Only one count was recorded for this clonotype. The chain couples TRBV2 to TRBJ2-2; TRBD2 aligns across 8 bases. The CDR3 contains 13 residues. V was clipped by 4 bases and J by 6 bases; unmatched bases: 1. Germline V lookup: CDR1 SNHLY, CDR2 FYNNEI. In DNA, the CDR3 is TGTGCCAGCAGTGTGACTAGCGCCGGGGAGCTGTTTTTT. Protein: CASSVTSAGELFF.

Of note for this clonotype: Sequence at one end of the junction differs from germline and may be a read error. This chain connects TRBV2 to TRBJ1-6; the D gene is possibly TRBD1 (5 bases). Per germline, CDR1 SNHLY and CDR2 FYNNEI. The CDR3 runs to 10 residues. CDR3 sequence reads: CAWGNSHLHF. The DNA for the CDR3 is TGTGCCTGGGGGAATTCACACCTCCACTTT.